The entry that follows covers one T cell receptor beta chain sequence. This clonotype has just a few counts. Its antigen specificity is not known. Base qualities are not recorded, but no much larger clone differs from it by a single base. The sample is drawn from a study of T-cell reconstitution after alpha-beta-depleted transplantation in children (dated by TCRdb to the mid-2010s). Regarding the complete study: T-cell immune reconstitution after TCRalphabeta/CD19-depleted allogeneic hematopoietic cell transplantation in children was quantitatively tracked in the study by means of TCR repertoire profiling.

The library was produced with PCR. The listed sequencing device is Illumina HiSeq 2500. TCR libraries were prepared with molecular barcoding, using unique molecular identifiers to normalize TCRbeta repertoire quantification. The raw public data were reprocessed by TCRdb itself: fastp quality trimming at Q25, MiXCR clonotype calling, in-frame beta chains only. Each entry merges the rows of one CDR3 protein and shows their most common DNA and genes. The sample records 400,000 to 500,000 distinct CDR3 sequences, approximately 11% of which are singletons. The top ten hold about 5% of the sample. This TCR derives from a human donor who donated a stem cell graft to a child with acute myeloid leukemia. Sample: PBMCs from the stem cell graft donor, taken from the stem cell graft.

CDR3 protein: CASKGLASTGELFF. The DNA sequence follows: TGTGCCAGCAAAGGACTAGCGAGCACCGGGGAGCTGTTTTTT. The chain is assembled from TRBV6-1 and TRBJ2-2; TRBD2 aligns with 9 central bases. The CDR3 starts with the cysteine, ends with the phenylalanine, and has 14 residues. Only the CDR3 part of the read is kept: 42 bases, read in frame from the first base. The germline V gene yields MNHNS for CDR1 and SASEGT for CDR2. Trimming takes 7 bases off V and 4 bases off J; junction bases not matched to a gene: 4.